This TCR beta chain was identified in a study of siplizumab effects on memory and regulatory T cells. General study points: Naive or memory phenotype was unassignable for roughly 75-97% of proliferating CD4+ or CD8+ clones. Siplizumab led to significantly less abundant alloreactive sequences that could be traced back to unstimulated CD4+ memory cells.

Details on this clone: The target antigen is unknown.

Germline values: CDR1 MNHEY, CDR2 SMNVEV (reference sequence). V shed 4 bases, J shed 2 bases, and the junction held 10 bases outside the gene matches. This CDR3 comprises 17 residues. Per individual sample, 9.9 x 10^4 or so TCR templates were assayed. The table came from immunoSEQ multiplex PCR; TCRdb's copy has only in-frame clones and leaves some out. This table holds 85,000 to 130,000 clones, approximately 91% found once. The sequence came from a human donor in good health. Some clones in this sample may be carry-over from other donors' samples. V usage is TRBV27 and J usage is TRBJ2-1; 8 bases match TRBD1. The specimen was CD4+ T cells sorted from blood. CDR3 nucleotide sequence: TGTGCCAGCAGTTATGGTTATCCGGGACAGGCCTACAATGAGCAGTTCTTC. Protein sequence: CASSYGYPGQAYNEQFF.